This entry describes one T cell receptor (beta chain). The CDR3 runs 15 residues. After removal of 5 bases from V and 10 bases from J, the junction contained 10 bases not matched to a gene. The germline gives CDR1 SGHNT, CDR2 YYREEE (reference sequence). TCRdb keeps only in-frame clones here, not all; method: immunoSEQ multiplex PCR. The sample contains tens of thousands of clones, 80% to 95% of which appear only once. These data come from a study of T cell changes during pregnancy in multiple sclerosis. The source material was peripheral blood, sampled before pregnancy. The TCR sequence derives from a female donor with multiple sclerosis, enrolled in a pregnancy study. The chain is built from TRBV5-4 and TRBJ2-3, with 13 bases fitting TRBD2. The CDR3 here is CASRGGTSGTSPQYF. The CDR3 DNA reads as TGTGCCAGCAGAGGGGGGACTAGCGGGACCTCTCCGCAGTATTTT.